This passage covers 2 T cell receptor beta chains from one sample sequenced in a study of human thymus T cells. Profiled with immunoSEQ multiplex PCR; TCRdb holds only in-frame clones, not every one. Of 55,000 to 70,000 clones in the sample, around 94% were seen once. What was sequenced was blood. The receptors stem from a boy under three years old with a congenital heart defect but otherwise immunologically healthy.

This chain joins TRBV7-9 and TRBJ1-2; TRBD1 matches at 10 bases. The V segment lost 1 base and the J segment 8 bases; nucleotides outside the gene matches: 4. The CDR3 has 14 amino acids. In germline, CDR1 is SEHNR, CDR2 FQNEAQ (reference sequence). The CDR3 coding sequence is TGTGCCAGCAGCTTAGGGGACAGGGGCGGAGGCTACACCTTC. This codes for CASSLGDRGGGYTF.

The rearrangement links TRBV14 to TRBJ2-5; no clear D. The CDR3 is 14 residues long. CDR1 SGHDN and CDR2 FVKESK come from the germline V gene. V lost 4 bases and J 4 bases, leaving 13 bases between the germline ends. Here the CDR3 reads CASSPGSLGETQYF. The CDR3 nucleotides are TGTGCCAGCAGCCCTGGGTCTCTCGGAGAGACCCAGTACTTC.